This entry lists 25 T cell receptor beta chains sequenced from one sample in a study of cytomegalovirus exposure and HLA in healthy donors (dated 2017 in TCRdb). The method was the immunoSEQ multiplex PCR assay. Sourced from immuneACCESS, this table was stored by TCRdb with only in-frame sequences that have V and J called. A share of the clones is absent; for the studies checked, an unresolved V gene accounts for under half, and the remainder has no known explanation. This sample has roughly 220,000 clones in its table, and 75% to 95% of those were observed once. The ten largest clonotypes hold roughly 1% of the sample. The specimen was PBMCs. The origin of the receptors is a woman between 18 and 29 years old in good health and CMV-seronegative.

This sequence joins TRBV30 and TRBJ1-5, with TRBD1 matching 10 bases. Germline lookup yields CDR1 GTSNPN and CDR2 SVGIG (reference sequence). The length of the CDR3 is 13 residues. The trim removed 5 bases at V and 7 bases at J, leaving 5 bases unmatched. The CDR3 sequence: CAWGQGVRQPQHF. The CDR3 DNA is TGTGCCTGGGGACAGGGGGTACGACAGCCCCAGCATTTT.

This clone was counted once. The chain joins TRBV5-1 to TRBJ2-3; 11 bases match TRBD2. The CDR3 sequence is 16 residues long. Germline assignment: CDR1 SGHRS and CDR2 YFSETQ. With 4 bases clipped from V and 2 bases from J, the junction kept 6 bases outside the gene matches. The CDR3, as DNA: TGCGCCAGCAGCACCCAGGGACTAGCGGACACAGATACGCAGTATTTT. It is translated as CASSTQGLADTDTQYF.

The chain combines TRBV6-1 with TRBJ2-5; the D gene is possibly TRBD2 (5 bases). V gave up 1 base and J gave up 2 bases, with 8 bases separating them. The CDR3 has 14 residues. Germline V gene sequence: CDR1 MNHNS, CDR2 SASEGT. The CDR3 loop reads CASSEVGSQETQYF. The DNA for the CDR3 is TGTGCCAGCAGTGAAGTTGGGAGTCAAGAGACCCAGTACTTC.

The rearrangement links TRBV5-4 to TRBJ2-1, with TRBD2 matching 7 bases. J gave up 2 bases and V 1 base, and 3 bases lay outside the gene matches. The CDR3 spans 15 residues. Per the germline V gene, CDR1 is SGHNT and CDR2 is YYREEE (reference sequence). The CDR3 region is CASSLSAGTYNEQFF. CDR3 nucleotides: TGTGCCAGCAGCTTGTCAGCGGGAACCTACAATGAGCAGTTCTTC.

The chain couples TRBV6-5 to TRBJ2-7; no clear D gene. Trimming removed 2 bases at V and 6 bases at J, with 20 bases between. The CDR3 consists of 16 residues. Germline assignment: CDR1 MNHEY and CDR2 SVGAGI. The CDR3 region is CASSYRSVTPKREQYF. In nucleotides, the CDR3 is TGTGCCAGCAGTTACAGGAGCGTGACCCCGAAGCGCGAGCAGTACTTC.

The V gene is TRBV19, the J gene TRBJ2-1; TRBD1 might be the D (6 bases). CDR1 and CDR2 from the germline V gene are LNHDA and SQIVND (reference sequence). CDR3 size: 15 residues. Trimming took off 1 base at V and 7 bases at J, with 14 bases between the two ends. The CDR3 nucleotides read TGTGCCAGTAGTATAGGGTCAGGGGTTTGGAATGAGCAGTTCTTC. Protein sequence: CASSIGSGVWNEQFF.

This rearrangement joins TRBV6-5 to TRBJ1-1, with TRBD1 as a possible D gene (6 bases). The CDR3 loop spans 14 amino acids. Germline lookup yields CDR1 MNHEY and CDR2 SVGAGI. The V and J ends lost 5 bases and 7 bases respectively, with 17 bases between them. CDR3 nucleotides: TGTGCCAGCAGTCCGGTGGGGGGGCTAAGTGAAGCTTTCTTT. As protein: CASSPVGGLSEAFF.

This rearrangement joins TRBV5-1 to TRBJ1-4; TRBD1 agrees at 8 bases. This CDR3 region has 14 residues. The V gene's germline CDR1 is SGHRS and CDR2 YFSETQ. J lost 10 bases, V lost 4 bases, and 9 bases had no gene match. The CDR3 sequence is CASSTGTGGGKLFF. The CDR3 DNA reads as TGCGCCAGCAGCACTGGGACAGGAGGCGGAAAACTGTTTTTT.

The chain is built from TRBV18 and TRBJ1-3; D is undetermined. The length of the CDR3 is 16 residues. Germline V gene sequence: CDR1 KGHSH, CDR2 LQKENI. V lost 4 bases, J lost 2 bases, and 15 bases lay in between. This CDR3 is CASSLTPGSPGNTIYF. CDR3 sequence (DNA): TGTGCCAGCTCACTAACGCCGGGATCGCCTGGAAACACCATATATTTT. The complete variable domain, with remaining parts taken from reference TRBV18 and TRBJ1-3, reads NAGVMQNPRHLVRRRGQEARLRCSPMKGHSHVYWYRQLPEEGLKFMVYLQKENIIDESGMPKERFSAEFPKEGPSILRIQQVVRGDSAAYFCASSLTPGSPGNTIYFGEGSWLTVV.

The chain uses TRBV6-6 and TRBJ2-1, with 7 bases identical to TRBD2. Germline assignment: CDR1 MNHNY and CDR2 SVGAGI (reference sequence). V shed 1 base, J shed 6 bases, and the junction held 6 bases outside the gene matches. The CDR3 runs 15 residues. The CDR3 protein is CASSYLWEGSNEQFF. The DNA of the CDR3 is TGTGCCAGCAGTTACTTGTGGGAGGGCTCCAATGAGCAGTTCTTC.

V and J are TRBV11-2 and TRBJ2-7, with TRBD1 as a possible D gene (7 bases). The germline gives CDR1 SGHAT, CDR2 FQNNGV. This CDR3 spans 15 amino acids. Trimming took off 1 base at V and 2 bases at J, with 12 bases between the two ends. DNA of the CDR3: TGTGCCAGCAGCTTAGGGGCAGGGGGGACCTACGAGCAGTACTTC. Protein sequence: CASSLGAGGTYEQYF.

J is TRBJ1-2 and V is TRBV6-1; D may be TRBD1 (6 bases). The CDR3 has 14 residues. CDR1 is MNHNS, CDR2 SASEGT, per germline. Deletions cut 5 bases from V and 6 bases from J, with 16 bases between. This CDR3 is CASSPTGLDNGYTF. CDR3 nucleotide sequence: TGTGCCAGCAGTCCAACAGGGTTGGATAATGGCTACACCTTC.

This sequence joins TRBV5-4 and TRBJ2-1, with 9 nucleotides matching TRBD2. Germline CDR1 is SGHNT and CDR2 is YYREEE (reference sequence). The J segment lost 2 bases and the V segment lost 2 bases, leaving 5 bases of the junction unmatched. The CDR3 loop spans 16 amino acids. This chain's CDR3 is CASSFSGRAAYNEQFF. Written as DNA, the CDR3 is TGTGCCAGCAGCTTTAGCGGGAGAGCGGCCTACAATGAGCAGTTCTTC.

The chain combines TRBV19 with TRBJ2-3, with D perhaps matching TRBD1 (7 bases). The germline V gene encodes CDR1 LNHDA and CDR2 SQIVND (reference sequence). Between the trimmed V and J ends, which lost 11 bases and 2 bases, there was a span of 14 bases. The CDR3 loop spans 13 amino acids. CDR3 in amino acids: CAVGGQSTDTQYF. The CDR3 nucleotides are TGTGCCGTGGGGGGACAGTCCACAGATACGCAGTATTTT.

The rearrangement uses TRBV7-8 and TRBJ2-6; 8 bases are a match to TRBD1. CDR3 size: 17 residues. After removal of 5 bases from V and 19 bases from J, the junction contained 25 bases not matched to a gene. Germline V gene data show CDR1 as SGHVS and CDR2 as FQNEAQ. The CDR3 here is CASSPLRTGSFSVPLTF. In DNA, the CDR3 is TGTGCCAGCAGCCCCCTTCGGACAGGGAGTTTTTCTGTCCCCCTAACTTTC.

V usage is TRBV7-9 and J usage is TRBJ2-7; 9 positions match TRBD1. The length of the CDR3 is 17 residues. Germline loops: CDR1 SEHNR, CDR2 FQNEAQ (reference sequence). Losses at the gene ends were 0 bases for V and 3 bases for J; bases not matched to a gene: 9. CDR3 sequence reads: CASSLALQGQGNYEQYF. In DNA form, the CDR3 reads TGTGCCAGCAGCTTAGCTCTACAGGGACAGGGCAACTACGAGCAGTACTTC.

This chain links TRBV5-6 with TRBJ2-3; perhaps TRBD1 as D (5 bases). V shed 0 bases and J shed 3 bases, with 14 bases lying between them. Germline V gene sequence: CDR1 SGHDT, CDR2 YYEEEE. The CDR3 runs to 16 residues. The CDR3 DNA reads as TGTGCCAGCAGCTTGGAAGCAGGGCGAGGAACAGATACGCAGTATTTT. Its translation: CASSLEAGRGTDTQYF.

The rearrangement uses TRBV30 and TRBJ1-5; 9 positions agree with TRBD1. The CDR3 consists of 15 residues. Trimming at V came to 2 bases and at J to 1 base, leaving 3 bases not matched to a gene. Germline values: CDR1 GTSNPN, CDR2 SVGIG (reference sequence). CDR3 residues: CAWSLGTGSNQPQHF. The CDR3 region has the DNA TGTGCCTGGAGTTTGGGGACAGGGAGCAATCAGCCCCAGCATTTT.

V gene TRBV5-4 combines with J gene TRBJ2-7; 7 positions agree with TRBD2. V was pared by 1 base and J by 7 bases, with 5 bases of the junction left unmatched. This CDR3 contains 13 residues. The germline gives CDR1 SGHNT, CDR2 YYREEE (reference sequence). The CDR3 sequence is CASSLSAGGEQYF. CDR3 DNA sequence: TGTGCCAGCAGCTTGTCCGCCGGGGGGGAGCAGTACTTC.

A single count supports this clone. V is TRBV6-6 and J is TRBJ2-3, with 9 nucleotides matching TRBD1. Germline V gene sequence: CDR1 MNHNY, CDR2 SVGAGI (reference sequence). V was clipped by 2 bases and J by 4 bases; unmatched bases: 4. This CDR3 contains 15 residues. The chain's CDR3 is CASSYQGQGSDTQYF. The CDR3 nucleotides are TGTGCCAGCAGTTACCAGGGACAGGGCTCAGATACGCAGTATTTT.

The genes are TRBV10-1 and TRBJ2-7; D is possibly TRBD2 (5 bases). CDR1 WNHNN and CDR2 SYGVQD come from the germline V gene (reference sequence). V was trimmed by 3 bases and J by 3 bases, leaving 15 bases between them. The CDR3 covers 15 residues. The CDR3 region is CASSEAEGESYEQYF. CDR3 nucleotide sequence: TGCGCCAGCAGTGAAGCTGAGGGAGAAAGCTACGAGCAGTACTTC.

The CDR3 DNA sequence: TGTGCCAGCAGTTATTATGAGCGGGGCAATGAGCAGTTCTTC. As protein: CASSYYERGNEQFF. The rearrangement uses TRBV6-5 and TRBJ2-1; 7 nucleotides align to TRBD2. CDR3 length equals 14 residues. Germline trimming cut 3 bases from V and 6 bases from J; bases unmatched to any gene: 5. Germline CDR1 reads MNHEY; CDR2 reads SVGAGI.

The V gene is TRBV5-4, the J gene TRBJ2-1; TRBD2 aligns across 10 bases. The length of the CDR3 is 16 residues. Trimming at V came to 3 bases and at J to 4 bases, leaving 7 bases not matched to a gene. CDR1 and CDR2 (germline): SGHNT, YYREEE (reference sequence). Written as DNA, the CDR3 is TGTGCCAGCAGCTCCCGAGCGGGAGGGACGTACAATGAGCAGTTCTTC. Protein sequence: CASSSRAGGTYNEQFF.

There are a few counts of this clone. The rearrangement joins TRBV6-1 to TRBJ1-1; the match to TRBD1 covers 8 bases. J was trimmed by 6 bases and V by 6 bases; bases with no gene match: 6. Per the germline V gene, CDR1 is MNHNS and CDR2 is SASEGT. This CDR3 contains 13 residues. The DNA of the CDR3 is TGTGCCAGCAGGGGGACAGGATATGCTGAAGCTTTCTTT. As protein: CASRGTGYAEAFF.

The rearrangement links TRBV5-1 to TRBJ2-7; 15 positions agree with TRBD2. The germline V gene encodes CDR1 SGHRS and CDR2 YFSETQ. The trim removed 6 bases at V and 3 bases at J, leaving 7 bases unmatched. CDR3 length: 16 residues. CDR3 sequence reads: CASNTPGLAGGYEQYF. CDR3 sequence (DNA): TGCGCCAGCAACACCCCGGGACTAGCGGGAGGCTACGAGCAGTACTTC.